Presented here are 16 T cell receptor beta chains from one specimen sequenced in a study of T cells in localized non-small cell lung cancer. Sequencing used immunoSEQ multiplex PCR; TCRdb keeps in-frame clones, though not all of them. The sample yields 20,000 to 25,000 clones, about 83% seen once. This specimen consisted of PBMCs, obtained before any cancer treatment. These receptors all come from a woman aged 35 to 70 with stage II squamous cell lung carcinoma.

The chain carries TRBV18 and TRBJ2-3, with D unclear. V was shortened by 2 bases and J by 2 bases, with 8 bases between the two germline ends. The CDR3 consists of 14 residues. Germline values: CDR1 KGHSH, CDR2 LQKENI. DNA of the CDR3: TGTGCCAGCTCACCAAACACCATCACAGATACGCAGTATTTT. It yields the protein CASSPNTITDTQYF. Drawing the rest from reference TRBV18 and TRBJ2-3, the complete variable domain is NAGVMQNPRHLVRRRGQEARLRCSPMKGHSHVYWYRQLPEEGLKFMVYLQKENIIDESGMPKERFSAEFPKEGPSILRIQQVVRGDSAAYFCASSPNTITDTQYFGPGTRLTVL.

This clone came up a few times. The CDR3 sequence is CASSLGQGETEAFF. The DNA of the CDR3 is TGCGCCAGCAGCCTGGGACAGGGGGAAACTGAAGCTTTCTTT. The chain uses TRBV4-1 and TRBJ1-1; 11 positions agree with TRBD1. With V trimmed by 4 bases and J by 5 bases, 3 bases remained unmatched. The CDR3 extends over 14 amino acids. CDR1 and CDR2 (germline): MGHRA, YSYEKL.

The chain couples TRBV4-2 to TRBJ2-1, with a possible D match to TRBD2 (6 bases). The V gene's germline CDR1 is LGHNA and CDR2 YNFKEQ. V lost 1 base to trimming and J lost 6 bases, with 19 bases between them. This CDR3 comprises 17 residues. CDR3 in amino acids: CASSQVVRDSYPNEQFF. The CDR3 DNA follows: TGTGCCAGCAGCCAAGTTGTCCGGGACTCCTACCCCAATGAGCAGTTCTTC.

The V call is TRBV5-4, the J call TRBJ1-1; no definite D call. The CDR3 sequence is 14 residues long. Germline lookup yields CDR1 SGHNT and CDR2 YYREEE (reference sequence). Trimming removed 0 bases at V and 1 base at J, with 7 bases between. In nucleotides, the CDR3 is TGTGCCAGCAGCTTGGCAAGGGCGAACACTGAAGCTTTCTTT. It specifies CASSLARANTEAFF. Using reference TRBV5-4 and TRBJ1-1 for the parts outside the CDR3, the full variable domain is ETGVTQSPTHLIKTRGQQVTLRCSSQSGHNTVSWYQQALGQGPQFIFQYYREEENGRGNFPPRFSGLQFPNYSSELNVNALELDDSALYLCASSLARANTEAFFGQGTRLTVV.

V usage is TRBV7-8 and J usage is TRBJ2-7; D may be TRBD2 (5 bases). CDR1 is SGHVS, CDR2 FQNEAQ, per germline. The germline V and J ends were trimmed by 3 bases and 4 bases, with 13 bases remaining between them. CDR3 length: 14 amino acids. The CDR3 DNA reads TGTGCCAGCAGCTTCGGCCTAGGACTTTACGAGCAGTACTTC. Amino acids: CASSFGLGLYEQYF.

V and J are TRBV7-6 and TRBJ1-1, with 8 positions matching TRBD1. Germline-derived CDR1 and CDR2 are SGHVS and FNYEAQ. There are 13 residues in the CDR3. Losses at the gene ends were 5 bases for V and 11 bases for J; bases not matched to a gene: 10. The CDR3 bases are TGTGCCAGCAGCCCTAATCAGGGGGCGCCGGCTTTCTTT. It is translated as CASSPNQGAPAFF. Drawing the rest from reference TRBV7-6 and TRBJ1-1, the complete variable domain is GAGVSQSPRYKVTKRGQDVALRCDPISGHVSLYWYRQALGQGPEFLTYFNYEAQQDKSGLPNDRFSAERPEGSISTLTIQRTEQRDSAMYRCASSPNQGAPAFFGQGTRLTVV.

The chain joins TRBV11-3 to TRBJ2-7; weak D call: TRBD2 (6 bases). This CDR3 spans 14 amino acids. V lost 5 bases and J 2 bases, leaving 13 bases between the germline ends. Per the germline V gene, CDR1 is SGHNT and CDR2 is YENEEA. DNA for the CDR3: TGTGCCAGCAGCCTAGGCCGGGGGACCTACGAGCAGTACTTC. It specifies CASSLGRGTYEQYF.

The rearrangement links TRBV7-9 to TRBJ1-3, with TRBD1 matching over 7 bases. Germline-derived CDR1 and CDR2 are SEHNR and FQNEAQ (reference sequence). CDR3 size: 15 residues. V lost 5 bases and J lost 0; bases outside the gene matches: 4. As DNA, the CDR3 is TGTGCCAGCAGCGGAGACAGGGTCTCTGGAAACACCATATATTTT. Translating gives CASSGDRVSGNTIYF. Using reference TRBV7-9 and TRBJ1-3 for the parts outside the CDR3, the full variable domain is DTGVSQNPRHKITKRGQNVTFRCDPISEHNRLYWYRQTLGQGPEFLTYFQNEAQLEKSRLLSDRFSAERPKGSFSTLEIQRTEQGDSAMYLCASSGDRVSGNTIYFGEGSWLTVV.

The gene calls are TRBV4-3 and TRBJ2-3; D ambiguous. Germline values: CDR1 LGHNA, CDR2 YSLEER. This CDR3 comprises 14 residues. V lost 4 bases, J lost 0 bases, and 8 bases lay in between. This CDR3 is CASSPDQSTDTQYF. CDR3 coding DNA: TGCGCCAGCAGCCCCGACCAGAGCACAGATACGCAGTATTTT.

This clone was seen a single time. The CDR3 DNA reads TGTGCCTCGAGCGGGACGGAGCGCAATCAGCCCCAGCATTTT. Encoded protein: CASSGTERNQPQHF. The gene calls are TRBV30 and TRBJ1-5; D may be TRBD1 (5 bases). Trimming took 7 bases from V and 2 from J, leaving 15 bases between them. Germline lookup yields CDR1 GTSNPN and CDR2 SVGIG (reference sequence). This CDR3 has 14 residues.

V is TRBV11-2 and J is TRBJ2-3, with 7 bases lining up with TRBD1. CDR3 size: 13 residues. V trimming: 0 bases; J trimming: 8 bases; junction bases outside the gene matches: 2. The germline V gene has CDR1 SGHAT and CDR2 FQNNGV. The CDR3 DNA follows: TGTGCCAGCAGCTTAGAAGCAGGGGGTACGCAGTATTTT. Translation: CASSLEAGGTQYF. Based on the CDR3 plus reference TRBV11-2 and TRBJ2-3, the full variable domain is EAGVAQSPRYKIIEKRQSVAFWCNPISGHATLYWYQQILGQGPKLLIQFQNNGVVDDSQLPKDRFSAERLKGVDSTLKIQPAKLEDSAVYLCASSLEAGGTQYFGPGTRLTVL.

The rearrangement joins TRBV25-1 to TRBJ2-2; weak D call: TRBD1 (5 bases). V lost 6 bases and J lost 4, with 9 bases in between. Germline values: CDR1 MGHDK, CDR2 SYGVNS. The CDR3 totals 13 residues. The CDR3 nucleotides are TGTGCCAGCAGGGGGCGCGGCACCGGGGAGCTGTTTTTT. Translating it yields CASRGRGTGELFF.

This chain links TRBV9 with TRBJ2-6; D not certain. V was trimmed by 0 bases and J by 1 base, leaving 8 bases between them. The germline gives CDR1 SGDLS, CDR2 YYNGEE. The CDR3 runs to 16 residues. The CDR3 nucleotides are TGTGCCAGCAGCGTAGAACCTGGATCTGGGGCCAACGTCCTGACTTTC. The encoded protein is CASSVEPGSGANVLTF.

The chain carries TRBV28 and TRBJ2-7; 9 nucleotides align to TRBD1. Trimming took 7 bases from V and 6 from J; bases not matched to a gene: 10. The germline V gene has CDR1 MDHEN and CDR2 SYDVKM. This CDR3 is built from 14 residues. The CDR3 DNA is TGTGCCAGCAATCCCCCGGGACAGGGAATCGAGCAGTACTTC. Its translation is CASNPPGQGIEQYF. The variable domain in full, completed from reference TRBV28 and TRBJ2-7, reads DVKVTQSSRYLVKRTGEKVFLECVQDMDHENMFWYRQDPGLGLRLIYFSYDVKMKEKGDIPEGYSVSREKKERFSLILESASTNQTSMYLCASNPPGQGIEQYFGPGTRLTVT.

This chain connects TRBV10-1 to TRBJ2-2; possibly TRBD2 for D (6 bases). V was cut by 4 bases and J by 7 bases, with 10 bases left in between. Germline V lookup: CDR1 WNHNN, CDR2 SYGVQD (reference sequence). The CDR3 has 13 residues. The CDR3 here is CASSGLGGGELFF. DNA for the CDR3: TGCGCCAGCAGTGGACTGGGAGGCGGGGAGCTGTTTTTT.

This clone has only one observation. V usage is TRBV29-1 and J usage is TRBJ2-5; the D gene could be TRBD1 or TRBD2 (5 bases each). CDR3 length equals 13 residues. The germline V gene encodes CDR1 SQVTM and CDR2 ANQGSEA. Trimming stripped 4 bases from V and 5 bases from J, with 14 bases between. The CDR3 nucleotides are TGCAGCGTTGGAAGGGACCGGCGGGAGACCCAGTACTTC. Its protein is CSVGRDRRETQYF.